These T cell receptor beta chains were read from a single sample in a study of T cells after yellow fever vaccination. TCRdb called the 5' RACE reads again in MiXCR, with one record for every CDR3 protein. The sample shows a few hundred thousand distinct CDR3 sequences, roughly 4.3% of them seen only once. The sequenced sample was PBMCs, obtained 5 days after the yellow fever booster vaccination. The receptors were sampled from a man aged 18 to 30 who received the YFV17D yellow fever vaccine. The CDR3 runs from the conserved cysteine through the conserved F or W. D genes are given only for firm matches. Clone sizes are given selectively: once, few, many, or a class where the clone is expanded.

abundance	v_gene	d_gene	j_gene	CDR3nt	CDR3aa
many	TRBV7-2	NA	TRBJ1-1	TGTGCCAGCAGCTTAGCGTCTAAAAACACTGAAGCTTTCTTT	CASSLASKNTEAFF
few	TRBV4-3	NA	TRBJ2-3	TGCGCCAGCAGCCTAAACCAGGCTAGCACAGATACGCAGTATTTT	CASSLNQASTDTQYF
NA	TRBV7-7	NA	TRBJ2-7	TGTGCCAGCAGCTTAAATCTCGGCCCCTACGAGCAGTACTTC	CASSLNLGPYEQYF
NA	TRBV5-8	NA	TRBJ1-5	TGTGCCAGCAGCCTGGACCGGGGGCTCGACTATAGCAATCAGCCCCAGCATTTT	CASSLDRGLDYSNQPQHF
many	TRBV7-2	NA	TRBJ1-5	TGTGCCAGCAGCCCAGATCAGGCTAGCAATCAGCCCCAGCATTTT	CASSPDQASNQPQHF
few	TRBV7-3	TRBD2	TRBJ2-1	TGTGCCAGCAGCGAAAGACACACTAGCGGGGGGTACAATGAGCAGTTCTTC	CASSERHTSGGYNEQFF
few	TRBV12-3/TRBV12-4	NA	TRBJ1-1	TGTGCCACCACTGGGCAGAACACTGAAGCTTTCTTT	CATTGQNTEAFF
few	TRBV4-3	NA	TRBJ1-5	TGCGCCAGCAGCCCACCGGGGCCCCAGCATTTT	CASSPPGPQHF
NA	TRBV7-2	NA	TRBJ1-3	TGTGCCAGCAGCTTAGGGAAAAACACCATATATTTT	CASSLGKNTIYF
few	TRBV18	NA	TRBJ2-3	TGTGCCAGCTCAAGTCCGGGACACATCACAGATACGCAGTATTTT	CASSSPGHITDTQYF
NA	TRBV24-1	TRBD2	TRBJ2-2	TGTGCCACCAGTGACCCCTGGAAGCGGGGGGCGGAGAACACCGGGGAGCTGTTTTTT	CATSDPWKRGAENTGELFF
NA	TRBV7-9	NA	TRBJ2-5	TGTGCCAGCAGCTTGGCTGGGACGACGGCAGAGACCCAGTACTTC	CASSLAGTTAETQYF
many	TRBV11-2	NA	TRBJ1-2	TGTGCCAGCAGCTTAGGGACCGGGGATGGCTACACCTTC	CASSLGTGDGYTF
NA	TRBV30	NA	TRBJ2-7	TGTGCCTGCGAGGGGGGAGGGGGCGAGCAGTACTTC	CACEGGGGEQYF
few	TRBV4-3	NA	TRBJ2-2	TGCGCCAGCAGCCATGACACAGGGACCGGGGAGCTGTTTTTT	CASSHDTGTGELFF
NA	TRBV4-1	NA	TRBJ1-3	TGCGCCAGCAGCCCCAAATGGGCCAGCAGAGGAAACACCATATATTTT	CASSPKWASRGNTIYF
few	TRBV12-3/TRBV12-4	NA	TRBJ1-3	TGTGCCAGCAGTTTGTGGGGCTCCGGGGGGAACACCATATATTTT	CASSLWGSGGNTIYF
few	TRBV4-2	NA	TRBJ2-1	TGTGCCAGCAGCCAAGATTTGGGCCAGGGGCGCTACAATGAGCAGTTCTTC	CASSQDLGQGRYNEQFF
NA	TRBV28	TRBD1	TRBJ2-5	TGTGCCAGCAGAAGGGACAGGCGCACCCAGTACTTC	CASRRDRRTQYF
NA	TRBV20-1	NA	TRBJ1-3	TGCAGTGCGTCCCGGTTCAGTTCCTCTGGAAACACCATATATTTT	CSASRFSSSGNTIYF
NA	TRBV3-1	TRBD1	TRBJ2-5	TGTGCCAGCAGCGACGGACAGGGACAAGAGACCCAGTACTTC	CASSDGQGQETQYF
many	TRBV5-4	NA	TRBJ2-1	TGTGCCAGCAGCTTGGGGGGATTTCGCGGAGACAATGAGCAGTTCTTC	CASSLGGFRGDNEQFF
few	TRBV5-1	TRBD2	TRBJ2-5	TGCGCCAGCAGCCCGGACGGGGGGTACCAAGAGACCCAGTACTTC	CASSPDGGYQETQYF
few	TRBV12-3/TRBV12-4	TRBD1	TRBJ1-1	TGTGCCAGCAGCTGGACAGGTGGGGACACTGAAGCTTTCTTT	CASSWTGGDTEAFF
NA	TRBV18	NA	TRBJ1-1	TGTGCCAGCTCGAGACCGACAGCCGAAGCTTTCTTT	CASSRPTAEAFF
many	TRBV7-3	TRBD2	TRBJ2-1	TGTGCCAGCAGCTTGCCCATAACTAGCGGGGGGGTGAATGAGCAGTTCTTC	CASSLPITSGGVNEQFF
few	TRBV7-9	TRBD1	TRBJ1-6	TGTGCCAGCACCAATGGACAGGGAGCACCCCTCCACTTT	CASTNGQGAPLHF
many	TRBV6-5	NA	TRBJ1-3	TGTGCCAGCAGTTACTCCTCGAACTCTGGAAACACCATATATTTT	CASSYSSNSGNTIYF
few	TRBV6-6	TRBD1	TRBJ1-2	TGTGCCAGCAGTTACTCGGACAGGGGGGGGCATGGCTACACCTTC	CASSYSDRGGHGYTF
few	TRBV6-6	NA	TRBJ2-2	TGTGCCTCTCGCAGACATACGAACACCGGGGAGCTGTTTTTT	CASRRHTNTGELFF
few	TRBV4-3	NA	TRBJ1-2	TGCGCCAGCAGCCAACTCACCTCAGTCTATGGCTACACCTTC	CASSQLTSVYGYTF
few	TRBV6-2/TRBV6-3	NA	TRBJ2-5	TGTGCCAGCAGTTCCTTCACAGAAGAGACCCAGTACTTC	CASSSFTEETQYF
NA	TRBV6-5	NA	TRBJ1-1	TGTGCCAGCTCTGAGGGATTGGGCACTGAAGCTTTCTTT	CASSEGLGTEAFF
few	TRBV5-1	NA	TRBJ1-1	TGCGCCAGCACAGATCAGGGTAACACTGAAGCTTTCTTT	CASTDQGNTEAFF
NA	TRBV11-2	NA	TRBJ2-3	TGTGCCAGCAGCATCAAGACCCATACCCCCACAGATACGCAGTATTTT	CASSIKTHTPTDTQYF
many	TRBV20-1	TRBD2	TRBJ2-7	TGCAGTACCCCAGCCCCCCTAGCGGGGGGAGAGGAGCAGTACTTC	CSTPAPLAGGEEQYF
many	TRBV12-3/TRBV12-4	NA	TRBJ1-1	TGTGCCAGCAGTTTTTTGGGGCGCGAGGCTTTCTTT	CASSFLGREAFF
few	TRBV29-1	TRBD2	TRBJ2-1	TGCAGCGTCGCGGCGACTAGCGGGGGGTCCGTCTTC	CSVAATSGGSVF
NA	TRBV4-3	NA	TRBJ2-1	TGCGCCAGCAGCCAAGACAGGGCGGGCGATGAGCAGTTCTTC	CASSQDRAGDEQFF
many	TRBV5-4	NA	TRBJ2-1	TGTGCCAGCACCGAACGTAACGGGGTGAATGAGCAGTTCTTC	CASTERNGVNEQFF
few	TRBV5-1	NA	TRBJ2-5	TGCGCCAGCAGCTTTGAGGGGAGGGAGACCCAGTACTTC	CASSFEGRETQYF
NA	TRBV5-1	NA	TRBJ2-7	TGCGCCAGCAGCTTTCAGGGGGGGCCCGAGCAGTACTTC	CASSFQGGPEQYF